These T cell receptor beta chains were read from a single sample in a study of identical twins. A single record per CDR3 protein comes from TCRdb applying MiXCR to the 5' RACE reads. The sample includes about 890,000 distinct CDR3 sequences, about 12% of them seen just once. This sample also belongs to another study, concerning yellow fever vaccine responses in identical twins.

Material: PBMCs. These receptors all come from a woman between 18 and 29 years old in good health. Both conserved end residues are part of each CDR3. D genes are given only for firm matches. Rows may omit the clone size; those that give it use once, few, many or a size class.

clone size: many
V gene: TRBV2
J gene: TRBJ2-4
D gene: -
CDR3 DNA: TGTGCCAGCAGGGACGGTGGGGGCAAAAACATTCAGTACTTC
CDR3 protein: CASRDGGGKNIQYF

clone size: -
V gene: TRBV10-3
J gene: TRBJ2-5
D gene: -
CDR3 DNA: TGTGCCATCAGGACTGACCCGAGGGGGGAGACCCAGTACTTC
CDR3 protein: CAIRTDPRGETQYF

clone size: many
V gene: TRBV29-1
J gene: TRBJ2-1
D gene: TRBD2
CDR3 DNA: TGCAGGGGACTAGCTGTTTCTAATGAGCAGTTCTTC
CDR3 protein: CRGLAVSNEQFF

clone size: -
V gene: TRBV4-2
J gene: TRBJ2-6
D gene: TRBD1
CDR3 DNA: TGTGCCAGCAGCCCAGGGACAGCCTCTGGGGCCAACGTCCTGACTTTC
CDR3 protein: CASSPGTASGANVLTF

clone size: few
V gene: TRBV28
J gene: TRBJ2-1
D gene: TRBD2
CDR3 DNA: TGTGCCAGCAGTTTATTGCCTAGCGGGCTGGATGAGCAGTTCTTC
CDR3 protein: CASSLLPSGLDEQFF

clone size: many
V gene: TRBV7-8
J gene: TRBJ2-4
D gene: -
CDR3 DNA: TGTGCCAGCAGCTTTGGGTGGCAAAACATTCAGTACTTC
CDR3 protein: CASSFGWQNIQYF

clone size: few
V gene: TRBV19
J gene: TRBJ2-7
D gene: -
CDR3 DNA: TGTGCCAGTAGCAAAGGCACCGTTTGGTGGGAGCAGTACTTC
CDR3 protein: CASSKGTVWWEQYF

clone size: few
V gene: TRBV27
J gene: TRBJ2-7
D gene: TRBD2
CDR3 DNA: TGTGCCAGCAGCTACGGGACTAGCGGGGCGATCTACGAGCAGTACTTC
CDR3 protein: CASSYGTSGAIYEQYF

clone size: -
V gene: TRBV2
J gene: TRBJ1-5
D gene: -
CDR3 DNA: TGTGCCAGCAGTGAAGAGAGGTCAGGGCAGCCCCAGCATTTT
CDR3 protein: CASSEERSGQPQHF

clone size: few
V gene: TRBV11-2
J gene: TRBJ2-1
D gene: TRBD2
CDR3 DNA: TGTGCCAGCAGCGGAAAACTAGCGGGAGGCTACAATGAGCAGTTCTTC
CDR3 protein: CASSGKLAGGYNEQFF

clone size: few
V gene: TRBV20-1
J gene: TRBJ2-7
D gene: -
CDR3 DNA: TGCAGTGCACAGACCGGGACCGCTTCCTACGAGCAGTACTTC
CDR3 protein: CSAQTGTASYEQYF

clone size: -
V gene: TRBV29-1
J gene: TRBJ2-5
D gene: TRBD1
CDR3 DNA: TGCAGCGTGGAGGATCGGGACAGGGGGCGCTGGGAGACCCAGTACTTC
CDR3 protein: CSVEDRDRGRWETQYF

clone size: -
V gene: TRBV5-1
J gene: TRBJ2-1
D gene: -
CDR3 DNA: TGCGCCAGCAGCATCGGCTACGGCTCCTACAATGAGCAGTTCTTC
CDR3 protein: CASSIGYGSYNEQFF

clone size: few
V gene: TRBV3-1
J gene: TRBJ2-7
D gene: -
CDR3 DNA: TGTGCCAGCAGCCGGACGCTTACCTACGAGCAGTACTTC
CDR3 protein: CASSRTLTYEQYF

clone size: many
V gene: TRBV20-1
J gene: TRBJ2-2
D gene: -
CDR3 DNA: TGCAGTGCTAGAGTCGTGATGAACACCGGGGAGCTGTTTTTT
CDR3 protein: CSARVVMNTGELFF

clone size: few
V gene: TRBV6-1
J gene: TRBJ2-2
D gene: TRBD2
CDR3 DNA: TGTGCCAGCAGCCTACACCGGACTAGCGGGAGTATTACCGGGGAGCTGTTTTTT
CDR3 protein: CASSLHRTSGSITGELFF

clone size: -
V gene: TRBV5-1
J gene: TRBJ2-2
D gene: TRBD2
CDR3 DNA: TGCGCCAGCAGCATTAGCGGGGGGACGGCCGGGGAGCTGTTTTTT
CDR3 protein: CASSISGGTAGELFF

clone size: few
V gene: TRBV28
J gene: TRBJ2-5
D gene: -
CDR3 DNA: TGTGCCAGCAGTTTGGTTCCCGTGGGGACAAAAGAGACCCAGTACTTC
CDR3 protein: CASSLVPVGTKETQYF

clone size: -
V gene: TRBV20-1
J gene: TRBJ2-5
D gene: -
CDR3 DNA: TGCAGTGCGCACACGGGACTCCAAGTTCGGGAGACCCAGTACTTC
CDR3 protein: CSAHTGLQVRETQYF

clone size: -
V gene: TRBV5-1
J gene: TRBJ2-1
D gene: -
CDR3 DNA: TGCGCCAGCAGCATCCGGGCTGGGTATCGTAGTACCTCCTACAATGAGCAGTTCTTC
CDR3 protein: CASSIRAGYRSTSYNEQFF

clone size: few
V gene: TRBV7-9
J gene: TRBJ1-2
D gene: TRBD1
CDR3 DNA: TGTGCCAGCAGTCGATCGGACAGGGACAACTATGGCTACACCTTC
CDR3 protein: CASSRSDRDNYGYTF

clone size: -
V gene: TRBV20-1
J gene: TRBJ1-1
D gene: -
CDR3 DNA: TGCAGTGCCCTAACACGACGAATGAACACTGAAGCTTTCTTT
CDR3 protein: CSALTRRMNTEAFF

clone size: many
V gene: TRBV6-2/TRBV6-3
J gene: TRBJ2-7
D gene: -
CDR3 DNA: TGTGCCAGCAGTTACTCGAAACAAACCTACGAGCAGTACTTC
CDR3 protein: CASSYSKQTYEQYF

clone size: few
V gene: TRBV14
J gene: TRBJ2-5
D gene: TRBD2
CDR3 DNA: TGTGCCAGCAGCCACCGGACTAGCGGTCTTCGGCAAGAGACCCAGTACTTC
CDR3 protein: CASSHRTSGLRQETQYF

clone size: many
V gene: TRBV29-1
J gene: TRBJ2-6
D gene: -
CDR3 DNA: TGCAGCGTGGTGACAGGAACTGGGGCCAACGTCCTGACTTTC
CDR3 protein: CSVVTGTGANVLTF

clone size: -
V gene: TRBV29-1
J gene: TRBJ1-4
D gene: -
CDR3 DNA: TGCAGCGTTGAATTGGTGAATGAAAAACTGTTTTTT
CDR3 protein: CSVELVNEKLFF

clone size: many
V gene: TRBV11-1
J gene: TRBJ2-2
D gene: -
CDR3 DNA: TGTGCCAGCAGCATCTGGGCGTCGAGGACAGCCAACACCGGGGAGCTGTTTTTT
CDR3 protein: CASSIWASRTANTGELFF

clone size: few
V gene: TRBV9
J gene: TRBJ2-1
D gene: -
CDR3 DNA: TGTGCCAGCAGCGTAGTAGCTTTTCGTGAGCAGTTCTTC
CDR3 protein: CASSVVAFREQFF

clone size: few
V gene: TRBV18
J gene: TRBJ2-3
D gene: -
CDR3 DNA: TGTGCCAGCTCACCACGCCGGATAGATACGCAGTATTTT
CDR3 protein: CASSPRRIDTQYF

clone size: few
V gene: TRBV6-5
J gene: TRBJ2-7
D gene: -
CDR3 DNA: TGTGCCAGCAGTTACTCGATCTACGGTGAGCAGTACTTC
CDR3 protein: CASSYSIYGEQYF

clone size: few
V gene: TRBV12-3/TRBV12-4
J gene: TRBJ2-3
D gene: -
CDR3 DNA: TGTGCCAGCAGTTTAGCGCGTTGGGGGTTAGGCACAGATACGCAGTATTTT
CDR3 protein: CASSLARWGLGTDTQYF

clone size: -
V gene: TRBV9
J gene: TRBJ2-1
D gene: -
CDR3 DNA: TGTGCCAGCAGCGTAGGGAGTAGTGAGCAGTTCTTC
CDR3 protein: CASSVGSSEQFF

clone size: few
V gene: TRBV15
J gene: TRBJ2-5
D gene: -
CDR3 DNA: TGTGCCACCAGTAAAGAAGGAGGAGTGTGGGAGACCCAGTACTTC
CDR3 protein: CATSKEGGVWETQYF

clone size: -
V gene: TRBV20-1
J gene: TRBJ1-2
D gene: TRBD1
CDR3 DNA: TGCAGTGCTGGGACAGGGGGAAACTATGGCTACACCTTC
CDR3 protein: CSAGTGGNYGYTF

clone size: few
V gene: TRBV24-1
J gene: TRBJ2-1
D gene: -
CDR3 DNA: TGTGCCACCAGTAGGGCGGGGGAGCAGTTCTTC
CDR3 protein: CATSRAGEQFF

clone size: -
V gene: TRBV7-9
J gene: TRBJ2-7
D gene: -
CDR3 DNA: TGTGCCAGCAGCTTATTACCCGGGACTGTCTTCGACGAGCAGTACTTC
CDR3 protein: CASSLLPGTVFDEQYF

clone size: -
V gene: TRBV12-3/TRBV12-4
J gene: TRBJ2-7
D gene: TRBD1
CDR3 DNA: TGTGCCAGCAGGCCCGGGGAGGGGACAGGGGGTCCCAGTGGGTACGAGCAGTACTTC
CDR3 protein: CASRPGEGTGGPSGYEQYF

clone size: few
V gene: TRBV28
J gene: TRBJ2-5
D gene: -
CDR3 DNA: TGTGCCAGCAGTTTACCCGTTTGGATGACCTCCGACTCTAAGCAAGAGACCCAGTACTTC
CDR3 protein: CASSLPVWMTSDSKQETQYF

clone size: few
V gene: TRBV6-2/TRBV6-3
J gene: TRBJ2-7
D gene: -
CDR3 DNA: TGTGCCAGCAGTTACTCAGGCGGTGGGGTCCATAGCTCCTACGAGCAGTACTTC
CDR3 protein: CASSYSGGGVHSSYEQYF

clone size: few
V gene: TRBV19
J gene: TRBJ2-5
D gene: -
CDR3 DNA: TGTGCCAGTAGTATTGCAGAGACCCAGTACTTC
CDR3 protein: CASSIAETQYF

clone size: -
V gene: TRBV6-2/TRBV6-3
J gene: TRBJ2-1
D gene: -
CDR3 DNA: TGTGCCAGCACCAATAATATATACCTCGGGGATGAGCAGTTCTTC
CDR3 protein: CASTNNIYLGDEQFF

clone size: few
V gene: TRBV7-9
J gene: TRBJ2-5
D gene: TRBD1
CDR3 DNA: TGTGCCAGCAGCGCCCGGGACAGGGGTTCGGAGACCCAGTACTTC
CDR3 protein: CASSARDRGSETQYF

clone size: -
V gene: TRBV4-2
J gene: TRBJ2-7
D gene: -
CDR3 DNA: TGTGCCAGCAGCCAACCTGGGGGATTGTACGAGCAGTACTTC
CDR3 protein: CASSQPGGLYEQYF

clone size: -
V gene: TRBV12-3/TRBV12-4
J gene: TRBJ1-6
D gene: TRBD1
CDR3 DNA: TGTGCCAGCTGCCTAGGTGGACAGGGGAAGAATTCACCCCTCCACTTT
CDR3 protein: CASCLGGQGKNSPLHF

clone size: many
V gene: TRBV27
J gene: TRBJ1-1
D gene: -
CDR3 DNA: TGTGCCAGCAGCCACGGGGGCAGGGAAGCTTTCTTT
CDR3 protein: CASSHGGREAFF

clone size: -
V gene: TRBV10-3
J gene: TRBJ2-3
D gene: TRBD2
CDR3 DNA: TGTGCCACCGATGCGGCTAGCGGAGACCAACCCACAGATACGCAGTATTTT
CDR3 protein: CATDAASGDQPTDTQYF

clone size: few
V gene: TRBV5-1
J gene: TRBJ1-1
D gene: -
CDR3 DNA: TGCGCCAGCAGCTTGGGTGGGGGTCGGCCTGAAGCTTTCTTT
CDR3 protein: CASSLGGGRPEAFF

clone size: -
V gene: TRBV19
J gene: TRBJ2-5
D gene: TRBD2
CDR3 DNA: TGTGCCAGTAGTGACCGGGGGGGGCAAGAGACCCAGTACTTC
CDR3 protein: CASSDRGGQETQYF

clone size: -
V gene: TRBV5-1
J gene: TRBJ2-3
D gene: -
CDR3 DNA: TGCGCCAGCAGTCGAAAAGGCGGGGAAAGCACAGATACGCAGTATTTT
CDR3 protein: CASSRKGGESTDTQYF

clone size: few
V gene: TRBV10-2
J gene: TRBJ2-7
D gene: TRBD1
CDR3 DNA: TGCGCCAGCAGTAAAGAAAAGGACAGGGTTTCCTACGAGCAGTACTTC
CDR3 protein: CASSKEKDRVSYEQYF

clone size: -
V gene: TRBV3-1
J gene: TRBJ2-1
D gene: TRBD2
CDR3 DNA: TGTGCCAGCAGCCGCTCCGGGACTAGTGCGCAGTTCTTC
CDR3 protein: CASSRSGTSAQFF

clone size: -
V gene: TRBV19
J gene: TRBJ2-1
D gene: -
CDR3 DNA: TGTGCCAGTAGTATCGTTCCTCCAATTGAGCAGTTCTTC
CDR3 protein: CASSIVPPIEQFF

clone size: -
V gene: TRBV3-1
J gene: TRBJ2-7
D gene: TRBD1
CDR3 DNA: TGTGCCAGCAGCCAAACGCCGACGGGGACAGGGGGCCTTCTGGGGTACGAGCAGTACTTC
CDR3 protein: CASSQTPTGTGGLLGYEQYF

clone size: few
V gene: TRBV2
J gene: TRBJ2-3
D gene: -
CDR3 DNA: TGTGCCAGCAGCCGCAGATACACAGATACGCAGTATTTT
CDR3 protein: CASSRRYTDTQYF

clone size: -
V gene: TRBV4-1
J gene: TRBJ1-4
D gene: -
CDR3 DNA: TGCGCCAGCAGCCTCCCGGGCGCGGGTATCATAGGAGAAAAACTGTTTTTT
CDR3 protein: CASSLPGAGIIGEKLFF

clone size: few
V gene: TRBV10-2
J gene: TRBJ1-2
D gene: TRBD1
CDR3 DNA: TGCGCCAGCAAGAAAGGACAGGGCCCTAACTATGGCTACACCTTC
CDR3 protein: CASKKGQGPNYGYTF

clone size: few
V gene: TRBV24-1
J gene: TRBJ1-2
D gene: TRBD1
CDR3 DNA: TGTGCCACCAGTGACACTACAGGGGACCGAGGCTACACCTTC
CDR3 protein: CATSDTTGDRGYTF

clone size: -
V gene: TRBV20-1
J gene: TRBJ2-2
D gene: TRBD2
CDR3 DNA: TGCAGTGCTAGAGATTTAGCGGGAGATCCGAACACCGGGGAGCTGTTTTTT
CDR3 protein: CSARDLAGDPNTGELFF

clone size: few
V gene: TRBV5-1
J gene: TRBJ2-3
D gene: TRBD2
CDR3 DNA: TGCGCCAGCGGGACTAGCGGTTTCGTCACAGATACGCAGTATTTT
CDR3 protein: CASGTSGFVTDTQYF